This TCR beta chain was obtained from a study of beta chain features in type 1 diabetes. This CDR3 region has 15 residues. With 6 bases removed from V and 0 bases from J, the gap between germline ends came to 14 bases. Germline CDR1 reads SQVTM; CDR2 reads ANQGSEA. This clone was seen a handful of times. Isolated RNA was reverse transcribed in full, so expressed TCRB transcripts were sequenced. About 3.6 million reads was the average for naive, central memory and regulatory T cell samples. Clones were read by immunoSEQ multiplex PCR, and TCRdb kept only the in-frame ones, dropping some. The repertoire holds fewer than 550,000 clones, with 11% as singletons.

The V and J genes are TRBV29-1 and TRBJ1-4, with D unclear. The sequence derives from a woman aged 18-29 years in good health. Sequences were obtained from naive CD4+ T cells from blood. The CDR3 DNA follows: TGCAGCGTCGCTTTGGGTTCCTCAACTAATGAAAAACTGTTTTTT. Its protein is CSVALGSSTNEKLFF.